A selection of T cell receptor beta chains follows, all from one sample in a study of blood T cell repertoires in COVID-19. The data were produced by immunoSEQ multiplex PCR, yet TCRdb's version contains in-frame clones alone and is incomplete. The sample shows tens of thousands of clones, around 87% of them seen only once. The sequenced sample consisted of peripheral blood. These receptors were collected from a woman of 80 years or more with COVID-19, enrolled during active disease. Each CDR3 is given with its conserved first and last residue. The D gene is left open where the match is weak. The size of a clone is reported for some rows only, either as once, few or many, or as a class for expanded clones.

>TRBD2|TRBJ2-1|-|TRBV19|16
CASSIVFGGGAYEQFF
TGTGCCAGTAGTATAGTATTCGGCGGGGGGGCCTATGAGCAGTTCTTC
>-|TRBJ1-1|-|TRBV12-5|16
CASGWAKGAMNTEAFF
TGTGCTAGTGGTTGGGCTAAAGGGGCAATGAACACTGAAGCTTTCTTT
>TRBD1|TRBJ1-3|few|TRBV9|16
CASSARQGALGNTIYF
TGTGCCAGCAGCGCACGGCAGGGGGCGCTTGGAAACACCATATATTTT
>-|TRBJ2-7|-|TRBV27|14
CASSLSRLSYEQYF
TGTGCCAGCAGTCTCTCTCGTTTGAGCTACGAGCAGTACTTC
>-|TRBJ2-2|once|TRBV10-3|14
CAITSSGGTGELFF
TGTGCCATCACGTCGTCAGGGGGGACCGGGGAGCTGTTTTTT
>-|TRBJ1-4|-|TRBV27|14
CASSFSRGLNKLFF
TGTGCCAGCAGTTTCAGCAGGGGACTAAATAAACTGTTTTTT
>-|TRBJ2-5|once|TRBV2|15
CASSEREVMGETQYF
TGTGCCAGCAGTGAAAGGGAGGTGATGGGAGAGACCCAGTACTTC
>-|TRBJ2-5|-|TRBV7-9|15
CASSLVNSQEETQYF
TGTGCCAGCAGCTTAGTAAACAGCCAGGAAGAGACCCAGTACTTC
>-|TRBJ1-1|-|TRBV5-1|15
CASSTPGLQNTEAFF
TGCGCCAGCAGCACACCGGGACTGCAGAACACTGAAGCTTTCTTT
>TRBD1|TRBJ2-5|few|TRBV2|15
CASSDPTGLSETQYF
TGTGCCAGCAGTGACCCGACAGGGTTGAGCGAGACCCAGTACTTC
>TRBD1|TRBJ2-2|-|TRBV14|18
CASSQHPGQGIITGELFF
TGTGCCAGCAGCCAACACCCGGGACAGGGCATAATCACCGGGGAGCTGTTTTTT
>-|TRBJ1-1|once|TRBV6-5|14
CASSYFTGNTEAFF
TGTGCCAGCAGTTACTTCACAGGGAACACTGAAGCTTTCTTT
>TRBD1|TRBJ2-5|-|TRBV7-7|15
CASSLAGTGGETQYF
TGTGCCAGCAGCTTAGCGGGGACAGGTGGAGAGACCCAGTACTTC
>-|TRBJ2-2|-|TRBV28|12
CASRRSTGELFF
TGTGCCAGCAGGCGGAGCACCGGGGAGCTGTTTTTT
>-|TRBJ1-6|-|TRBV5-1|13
CATRTGYNSPLHF
TGCGCCACCCGTACAGGCTATAATTCACCCCTCCACTTT
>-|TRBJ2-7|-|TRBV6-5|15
CASSYYSTGTYEQYF
TGTGCCAGCAGTTACTACTCGACAGGTACCTACGAGCAGTACTTC
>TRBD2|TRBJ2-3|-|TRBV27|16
CASTPTLAGALSTQYF
TGTGCCAGCACGCCGACGCTAGCGGGGGCCCTGAGTACGCAGTATTTT
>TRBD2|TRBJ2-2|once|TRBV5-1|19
CASSFYPGLAGANTGELFF
TGCGCCAGCAGCTTCTATCCGGGACTAGCGGGGGCGAACACCGGGGAGCTGTTTTTT
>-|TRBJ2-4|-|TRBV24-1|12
CAIPPGGDIQYF
TGTGCCATCCCCCCCGGGGGTGACATTCAGTACTTC
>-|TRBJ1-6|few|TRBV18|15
CASSPRGLDNSPLHF
TGTGCCAGCTCACCACGGGGGCTCGATAATTCACCCCTCCACTTT
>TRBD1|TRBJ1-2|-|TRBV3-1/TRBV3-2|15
CASSYTGQGAGGYTF
TGTGCCAGCAGCTATACGGGACAGGGGGCTGGTGGCTACACCTTC
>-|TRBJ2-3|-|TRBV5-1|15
CASSPSGGLTDTQYF
TGCGCCAGCAGCCCTTCGGGGGGCCTCACAGATACGCAGTATTTT
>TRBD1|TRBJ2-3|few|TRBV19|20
CASSTKPGQGGTGGTDTQYF
TGTGCCAGTAGTACAAAGCCGGGACAGGGAGGGACTGGGGGCACAGATACGCAGTATTTT